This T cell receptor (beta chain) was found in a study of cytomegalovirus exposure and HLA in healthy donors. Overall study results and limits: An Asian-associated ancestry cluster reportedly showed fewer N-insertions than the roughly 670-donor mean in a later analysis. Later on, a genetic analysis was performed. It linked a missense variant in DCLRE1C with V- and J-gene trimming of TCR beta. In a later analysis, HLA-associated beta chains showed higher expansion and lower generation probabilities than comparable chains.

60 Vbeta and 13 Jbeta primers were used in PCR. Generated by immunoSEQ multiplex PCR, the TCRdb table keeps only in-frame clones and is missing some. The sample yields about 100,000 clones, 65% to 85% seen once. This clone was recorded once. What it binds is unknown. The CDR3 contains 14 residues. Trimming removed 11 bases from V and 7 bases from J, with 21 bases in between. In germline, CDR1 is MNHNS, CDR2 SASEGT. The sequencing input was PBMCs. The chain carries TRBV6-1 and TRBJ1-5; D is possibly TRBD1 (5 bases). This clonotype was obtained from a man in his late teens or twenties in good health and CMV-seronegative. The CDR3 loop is CASKRSGGRQPQHF. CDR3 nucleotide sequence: TGTGCCTCAAAGCGGAGCGGGGGAAGGCAGCCCCAGCATTTT.